This T cell receptor (beta chain) derives from a study of Ad26.COV2.S vaccination and SARS-CoV-2 variants (dated by TCRdb to about 2021). About the full investigation: Donors in the vaccine arm were drawn from COV1001, a multicentre, randomized, double-blind, placebo-controlled phase I-IIa trial testing Ad26.COV2.S in healthy adults. Participants in the trial were split at random into five groups of five each, receiving low-dose or high-dose Ad26.COV2.S once or twice, or else placebo on both occasions. A total of around 32 samples were included in the TCR-sequenced set, comprising around 19 Ad26.COV2.S vaccine recipients, 5 placebo recipients and 8 SARS-CoV-2 convalescent individuals. Blinding of investigators to trial group allocation was maintained during experiments and outcome assessment. TCRbeta repertoire sequencing served as the tool for gauging how specific and how broad the SARS-CoV-2-reactive T cell receptors were following Ad26.COV2.S vaccination. Ad26.COV2.S was given intramuscularly at 5x10^10 or 1x10^11 viral particles, as a single shot or as two shots 56 days apart. General findings and caveats noted by the study authors: The authors noted that the TCR breadth and depth analyses may have underestimated total T cell responses. Higher spike-specific TCR breadth was observed in Ad26.COV2.S recipients than in placebo recipients (P = 0.0014). Comparable non-spike TCR breadth was observed between vaccine and placebo recipients, consistent with only spike being contained in the vaccine. The study was not powered for comparison of responses between vaccine doses or regimens. After vaccination, spike-specific CD8+ and CD4+ T cell responses were reported to show substantial breadth.

This specimen's treatment or condition label, interpreted: 15 to 20 received Ad26.COV2.S at low or high dose, single or two shots; 5 received placebo; per-sample allocation not given. Repertoires of vaccine and placebo recipients were sequenced from samples taken on day 63 after the first injection. Between 29 July and 7 August 2020, Cohort 1b enrolled about 27 adults aged 18-55 years at one site in Boston, USA. Ad26.COV2.S consisted of a replication-incompetent adenovirus type 26 vector by which a prefusion-stabilized SARS-CoV-2 spike protein from the original Wuhan strain was expressed. TCRbeta CDR3 regions were sequenced with the immunoSEQ Assay. After extraction, genomic DNA underwent amplification by bias-controlled multiplex PCR, followed by high-throughput sequencing. On the authors' methods: Collapsing and filtering of sequences were performed to quantify the absolute abundance of each unique TCRbeta CDR3 region. T cell fraction was estimated by normalization of TCRbeta template counts to usable DNA, with usable DNA being measured through amplification of reference genes present in all nucleated cells. Repertoire TCRs were annotated as SARS-CoV-2-specific by exact matching of V gene, CDR3 amino acid sequence and J gene to a known reactive TCR set. The reference SARS-CoV-2 TCR set was derived from MIRA and filtered for enrichment in COVID-19-positive ImmuneCODE repertoires, a step that removed public or cross-reactive TCRs. Using the MIRA antigens, annotated TCRs were further analysed by specific ORF or by position within an ORF. Depth was the summed frequency of annotated unique rearrangements, while breadth was defined as annotated unique rearrangements over total unique productive rearrangements. TCR breadth was compared between groups using two-sided Wilcoxon rank-sum tests. Here the immuneACCESS table is served through TCRdb, limited to in-frame sequences with V and J called. Missing clones are a known gap in these copies; in checked studies unresolved V genes cover under half, and the rest lacks a known reason. The V and J calls and the clone size are those of that table, but D and trimming were determined from the DNA. The sample includes 350,000 to 500,000 clones, with around 90% observed a single time. More than 9% of the sample goes to the ten largest clones.

The CDR3 holds 19 amino acids from the cysteine to the phenylalanine. The retained sequence is limited to the CDR3, 57 bases, with the frame set at the first base. This clone came up once. Its recognized antigen is unknown. The sample holds no much larger clone one base away, and base qualities are not on file. The chain is encoded by TRBV21-1 joined to TRBJ1-3; the tabulated D call, TRBD1, remains unverified against the DNA. TRBV21-1 is shown as a pseudogene. The input for sequencing was peripheral blood, taken in a trial of Ad26.COV2.S vaccine versus placebo. The clonotype originates from a person aged 18-60 years who received the Ad26.COV2.S COVID-19 vaccine or a placebo. The CDR3 region: CASSIRYRDRSVSGNTIYF. At the DNA level, the sequence is TGTGCCAGCAGCATCCGATACCGGGACAGGTCAGTCTCTGGAAACACCATATATTTT.